These 32 T cell receptor beta chains were all obtained from the same sample, sequenced in a study of shared clonotypes between healthy human individuals. As defined, naive CD8 cells were CD45RO-negative and positively selected for CCR7, with terminally differentiated effector memory CD45RA+ cells excluded. TCRdb's copy holds only in-frame clones and misses some; the assay was immunoSEQ multiplex PCR. The top ten clones hold around 1.7% of a sample with some 2,100,000 clones, about 92% of them seen once. Material for sequencing was naive CD8+ T cells from PBMCs. These receptors all stem from a man between 18 and 35 years old in good health. Some clones in this sample may be carry-over from other donors' samples.

This chain connects TRBV27 to TRBJ1-4; 10 nucleotides match TRBD1. J lost 6 bases, V lost 7 bases, and 5 bases had no gene match. The CDR3 loop spans 14 amino acids. Germline V gives CDR1 MNHEY, CDR2 SMNVEV (reference sequence). The CDR3 region is CASKRTGGYEKLFF. The DNA for the CDR3 is TGTGCCAGCAAGAGGACAGGGGGTTATGAAAAACTGTTTTTT.

The chain couples TRBV25-1 to TRBJ1-3; D gene unclear. V lost 2 bases and J lost 3, with 8 bases in between. This CDR3 is 14 amino acids long. CDR1 and CDR2 (germline): MGHDK, SYGVNS. This CDR3 reads CASSEVGFGNTIYF. For the CDR3, the DNA is TGTGCCAGCAGTGAAGTTGGGTTTGGAAACACCATATATTTT. The complete variable domain, with remaining parts taken from reference TRBV25-1 and TRBJ1-3, reads EADIYQTPRYLVIGTGKKITLECSQTMGHDKMYWYQQDPGMELHLIHYSYGVNSTEKGDLSSESTVSRIRTEHFPLTLESARPSHTSQYLCASSEVGFGNTIYFGEGSWLTVV.

The J gene is TRBJ2-5, the V gene TRBV7-9; perhaps TRBD2 as D (6 bases). Germline-derived CDR1 and CDR2 are SEHNR and FQNEAQ (reference sequence). There are 14 residues in the CDR3. V was pared by 5 bases and J by 2 bases, with 12 bases between. The CDR3 DNA reads TGTGCCAGCAGCCGAGGGACTCTGCAAGAGACCCAGTACTTC. Its protein is CASSRGTLQETQYF.

The rearrangement joins TRBV7-6 to TRBJ2-7; the match to TRBD1 covers 7 bases. There are 16 residues in the CDR3. CDR1 is SGHVS and CDR2 is FNYEAQ in the germline V gene. Germline trimming cut 1 base from V and 3 bases from J; bases unmatched to any gene: 9. The CDR3 sequence is CASSLDSGTANYEQYF. The CDR3 DNA follows: TGTGCCAGCAGCTTAGATTCTGGGACAGCTAACTACGAGCAGTACTTC.

The V and J genes are TRBV6-1 and TRBJ1-1; 8 nucleotides align to TRBD1. CDR1 MNHNS and CDR2 SASEGT come from the germline V gene. The CDR3 spans 14 residues. Trimming cost V 5 bases and J 5 bases; bases outside gene matches: 7. CDR3 in amino acids: CASSPRQGLTEAFF. The CDR3 DNA sequence: TGTGCCAGCAGTCCCCGACAGGGGCTAACTGAAGCTTTCTTT.

The CDR3 loop is CASSFVTGFAKNIQYF. The CDR3 nucleotides are TGTGCCAGCAGTTTTGTTACAGGGTTTGCCAAAAACATTCAGTACTTC. This chain uses TRBV28 with TRBJ2-4, with TRBD1 as a possible D gene (6 bases). The V gene's germline CDR1 is MDHEN and CDR2 SYDVKM. The CDR3 is made up of 16 amino acids. Trimming removed 3 bases at V and 1 base at J, with 13 bases between.

The chain uses TRBV13 and TRBJ2-7; D remains unclear. V was trimmed by 0 bases and J by 5 bases, leaving 11 bases between them. Germline V gene sequence: CDR1 PRHDT, CDR2 FYEKMQ (reference sequence). The CDR3 loop spans 14 amino acids. DNA for the CDR3: TGTGCCAGCAGCTTAGGCAGGTTTGGGAACGAGCAGTACTTC. It yields the protein CASSLGRFGNEQYF.

The chain employs TRBV7-9 and TRBJ2-1; 11 bases agree with TRBD2. The length of the CDR3 is 15 residues. Germline V lookup: CDR1 SEHNR, CDR2 FQNEAQ (reference sequence). V was clipped by 5 bases and J by 9 bases; unmatched bases: 9. The CDR3 DNA reads TGTGCCAGCAGCCCTAATAGCGGGAGGGCCTCTGAGCAGTTCTTC. Translated: CASSPNSGRASEQFF.

In this sample, this clone turned up once. The chain links TRBV29-1 to TRBJ2-1; D is undetermined. This CDR3 region has 11 residues. Trimming took 7 bases from V and 3 from J, leaving 7 bases between them. Germline loops: CDR1 SQVTM, CDR2 ANQGSEA. CDR3 sequence: CSAPLYNEQFF. The CDR3 coding sequence is TGCAGCGCCCCTCTCTACAATGAGCAGTTCTTC.

Turning to this clone: This sample also contains other DNA sequences that code for the same CDR3. The V and J genes are TRBV9 and TRBJ2-3, with D hard to call. The CDR3 runs to 15 residues. Germline CDR1 and CDR2: SGDLS and YYNGEE. The ends were cut back, 0 bases at V and 0 bases at J, with 8 bases in the middle. The CDR3 here is CASSVGSYSTDTQYF. For the CDR3, the DNA is TGTGCCAGCAGCGTAGGTAGTTATAGCACAGATACGCAGTATTTT. The variable domain in full, completed from reference TRBV9 and TRBJ2-3, reads DSGVTQTPKHLITATGQRVTLRCSPRSGDLSVYWYQQSLDQGLQFLIQYYNGEERAKGNILERFSAQQFPDLHSELNLSSLELGDSALYFCASSVGSYSTDTQYFGPGTRLTVL.

The table lists this clone with a few counts. The genes are TRBV4-2 and TRBJ1-1; 8 nucleotides line up with TRBD1. Unmatched junction bases numbered 1, after V lost 6 bases and J lost 1 base. Germline loops: CDR1 LGHNA, CDR2 YNFKEQ. The CDR3 contains 13 residues. The chain's CDR3 is CASRGTGNTEAFF. CDR3 nucleotides: TGTGCCAGCAGGGGGACAGGGAACACTGAAGCTTTCTTT.

The count of this clone is one. This rearrangement joins TRBV4-3 to TRBJ2-1, with D possibly matching TRBD2 (5 bases). V dropped 2 bases and J dropped 5 bases, with 13 bases sitting between them. Germline loops: CDR1 LGHNA, CDR2 YSLEER. This CDR3 is built from 15 residues. This CDR3 reads CASSQLTAADNEQFF. The CDR3 nucleotides read TGCGCCAGCAGCCAACTAACGGCAGCGGACAATGAGCAGTTCTTC.

V and J are TRBV7-9 and TRBJ2-5, with TRBD2 matching 8 bases. In germline, CDR1 is SEHNR, CDR2 FQNEAQ (reference sequence). V dropped 1 base and J dropped 5; count of bases not matched to a gene: 12. This CDR3 spans 17 amino acids. CDR3 in DNA: TGTGCCAGCAGCTTAGGGCTAGCGGGTCCCGGTGAGGAGACCCAGTACTTC. It translates to CASSLGLAGPGEETQYF.

V and J are TRBV28 and TRBJ2-1, with D perhaps matching TRBD2 (5 bases). CDR3 length: 15 residues. V lost 3 bases, J lost 9 bases, and 18 bases lay in between. CDR1 is MDHEN and CDR2 is SYDVKM in the germline V gene. For the CDR3, the DNA is TGTGCCAGCAGTTTTCCGGCCCGGGGTCGGGGTGAGCAGTTCTTC. This encodes CASSFPARGRGEQFF. Full variable domain (missing parts from reference TRBV28 and TRBJ2-1): DVKVTQSSRYLVKRTGEKVFLECVQDMDHENMFWYRQDPGLGLRLIYFSYDVKMKEKGDIPEGYSVSREKKERFSLILESASTNQTSMYLCASSFPARGRGEQFFGPGTRLTVL.

V usage is TRBV28 and J usage is TRBJ2-2, with D unclear. Per the germline V gene, CDR1 is MDHEN and CDR2 is SYDVKM. Between the trimmed V and J ends, which lost 7 bases and 6 bases, there was a span of 12 bases. The CDR3 runs 13 residues. CDR3 region: CASTPDGSGELFF. DNA for the CDR3: TGTGCCAGCACCCCGGACGGGTCCGGGGAGCTGTTTTTT. Full variable domain (remainder filled in from reference TRBV28 and TRBJ2-2): DVKVTQSSRYLVKRTGEKVFLECVQDMDHENMFWYRQDPGLGLRLIYFSYDVKMKEKGDIPEGYSVSREKKERFSLILESASTNQTSMYLCASTPDGSGELFFGEGSRLTVL.

The chain recombines TRBV27 with TRBJ2-1; 14 positions match TRBD2. Germline assignment: CDR1 MNHEY and CDR2 SMNVEV (reference sequence). This CDR3 region has 19 residues. Germline trimming cut 5 bases from V and 2 bases from J; bases unmatched to any gene: 11. In DNA form, the CDR3 reads TGTGCCAGCAGTCCCCGACTAGCGGGAGGGCCGGGTACCTACAATGAGCAGTTCTTC. Translating gives CASSPRLAGGPGTYNEQFF.

The genes are TRBV29-1 and TRBJ2-7, with a tentative D call TRBD2 (6 bases). With 6 bases removed from V and 5 bases from J, the gap between germline ends came to 23 bases. CDR3 length: 15 amino acids. Per germline, CDR1 SQVTM and CDR2 ANQGSEA. As DNA, the CDR3 is TGCAGCGTCGGCGGGAAGATCGAGGGGTTCCACGAGCAGTACTTC. This sequence encodes CSVGGKIEGFHEQYF.

This chain uses TRBV7-3 with TRBJ2-7; D is unclear. Germline values: CDR1 SGHTA, CDR2 FQGTGA. V was pared by 3 bases and J by 7 bases, with 10 bases between. The CDR3 covers 12 residues. CDR3 in DNA: TGTGCCAGCAGCTTCCCACGTGAGGAGCAGTACTTC. This codes for CASSFPREEQYF. The variable domain in full, with the rest retrieved from reference TRBV7-3 and TRBJ2-7, is GAGVSQTPSNKVTEKGKYVELRCDPISGHTALYWYRQSLGQGPEFLIYFQGTGAADDSGLPNDRFFAVRPEGSVSTLKIQRTERGDSAVYLCASSFPREEQYFGPGTRLTVT.

The gene calls are TRBV7-9 and TRBJ1-2, with 8 bases fitting TRBD1. The J segment lost 7 bases and the V segment lost 7 bases, leaving 20 bases of the junction unmatched. Germline V lookup: CDR1 SEHNR, CDR2 FQNEAQ (reference sequence). CDR3 length: 17 residues. The CDR3 here is CASNSYTRQGRWPGYTF. The CDR3 DNA follows: TGTGCCAGCAACTCGTATACTAGACAGGGGCGGTGGCCTGGCTACACCTTC.

The chain is built from TRBV11-2 and TRBJ2-7; 7 nucleotides align to TRBD1. The CDR3 loop spans 15 amino acids. CDR1 SGHAT and CDR2 FQNNGV come from the germline V gene. The V gene end was trimmed by 4 bases and the J gene end by 0 bases; junction bases not matched to a gene: 6. The CDR3 sequence: CASSSLQGSSYEQYF. CDR3 coding DNA: TGTGCCAGCAGCTCATTACAGGGGAGCTCCTACGAGCAGTACTTC.

The chain has TRBV4-1 and TRBJ2-2; 8 bases align to TRBD1. CDR1 and CDR2 (germline): MGHRA, YSYEKL. After removal of 5 bases from V and 10 bases from J, the junction contained 12 bases not matched to a gene. The CDR3 has 15 amino acids. The CDR3 coding sequence is TGCGCCAGCAGCTCCCAGACAGGGGTTTATGCGGAGCTGTTTTTT. Encoded protein: CASSSQTGVYAELFF.

This clone came up a few times. The chain recombines TRBV5-4 with TRBJ2-7; TRBD2 matches at 9 bases. The CDR3 contains 14 residues. The germline gives CDR1 SGHNT, CDR2 YYREEE (reference sequence). The junction had 4 bases not matched to a gene; V was cut back by 4 bases and J by 2 bases. In DNA, the CDR3 is TGTGCCAGCAGCCAGACTAGCGGCACCTACGAGCAGTACTTC. It encodes CASSQTSGTYEQYF.

This rearrangement joins TRBV4-1 to TRBJ1-5; TRBD1 might be the D (6 bases). With 0 bases removed from V and 5 bases from J, the gap between germline ends came to 14 bases. Germline V CDR1 and CDR2: MGHRA, YSYEKL. The CDR3 extends over 16 amino acids. This CDR3 reads CASSQDRGGKHQPQHF. The CDR3 nucleotides read TGCGCCAGCAGCCAAGATCGAGGGGGGAAGCATCAGCCCCAGCATTTT.

The CDR3, as DNA: TGTGCCAGCCGCCGCGACAGTTTCTCCTACGAGCAGTACTTC. Translated: CASRRDSFSYEQYF. The genes are TRBV27 and TRBJ2-7, with D perhaps TRBD1 (5 bases). Looked up from germline, CDR1 is MNHEY and CDR2 is SMNVEV (reference sequence). This CDR3 is built from 14 residues. The germline V and J ends were trimmed by 8 bases and 0 bases, with 14 bases remaining between them.

Worth noting for this clone: The same CDR3 is also encoded by other DNA sequences in this sample. Here the CDR3 DNA reads TGTGCCAGCAGTTTGCTTCAGGGGGACACTGAAGCTTTCTTT. It encodes CASSLLQGDTEAFF. The chain joins TRBV27 to TRBJ1-1, with 7 bases fitting TRBD1. The CDR3 has 14 amino acids. The V gene's germline CDR1 is MNHEY and CDR2 SMNVEV (reference sequence). V trimming: 3 bases; J trimming: 3 bases; junction bases outside the gene matches: 4.

The chain links TRBV5-5 to TRBJ2-1; the match to TRBD2 covers 9 bases. The V and J ends lost 0 bases and 8 bases, in that order; junction bases with no gene match: 6. This CDR3 comprises 15 residues. Germline V gene sequence: CDR1 SGHKS, CDR2 YYEKEE (reference sequence). For the CDR3, the DNA is TGTGCCAGCAGCTTGGTGCGGGAGGGAGGCTATGAGCAGTTCTTC. Residues: CASSLVREGGYEQFF.

The rearrangement uses TRBV28 and TRBJ2-5; 7 nucleotides match TRBD1. Germline lookup yields CDR1 MDHEN and CDR2 SYDVKM. J was trimmed by 5 bases and V by 1 base; bases with no gene match: 13. The CDR3 is 17 residues long. The CDR3 DNA sequence: TGTGCCAGCAGTTTATTCACTGGCAGGGGGTTTGAGGAGACCCAGTACTTC. This encodes CASSLFTGRGFEETQYF.

The chain couples TRBV7-9 to TRBJ2-7; D might be TRBD1 or TRBD2, each matching 6 bases. Germline lookup yields CDR1 SEHNR and CDR2 FQNEAQ (reference sequence). Between the trimmed V and J ends, which lost 5 bases and 0 bases, there was a span of 11 bases. The CDR3 has 14 amino acids. The CDR3 DNA reads TGTGCCAGCAGCAAAGGGGGGTTCTCCTACGAGCAGTACTTC. Amino acids: CASSKGGFSYEQYF.

The V call is TRBV2, the J call TRBJ2-7; D perhaps matches TRBD2 (5 bases). The CDR3 has 13 amino acids. V was trimmed by 7 bases and J by 0 bases, leaving 10 bases between them. Germline CDR1 and CDR2: SNHLY and FYNNEI. CDR3 protein: CASNTAASYEQYF. For the CDR3, the DNA is TGTGCCAGCAATACAGCGGCCTCCTACGAGCAGTACTTC. The whole variable domain, filled in from reference TRBV2 and TRBJ2-7, reads EPEVTQTPSHQVTQMGQEVILRCVPISNHLYFYWYRQILGQKVEFLVSFYNNEISEKSEIFDDQFSVERPDGSNFTLKIRSTKLEDSAMYFCASNTAASYEQYFGPGTRLTVT.

This clone was seen only a few times. The sample contains more than one DNA sequence encoding this CDR3. This chain links TRBV28 with TRBJ2-5; D is uncertain. Germline V gene sequence: CDR1 MDHEN, CDR2 SYDVKM. This CDR3 contains 13 residues. The V gene lost 3 bases and the J gene lost 3 bases, with 8 bases spanning the gap. The chain's CDR3 is CASSFGQKETQYF. Written as DNA, the CDR3 is TGTGCCAGCAGTTTTGGGCAAAAAGAGACCCAGTACTTC.

Of note for this clone: The identical CDR3 is also encoded by other nucleotide sequences in the sample. The J gene is TRBJ1-5, the V gene TRBV19; TRBD1 might be the D (5 bases). This CDR3 has 14 residues. Germline lookup yields CDR1 LNHDA and CDR2 SQIVND (reference sequence). V was shortened by 3 bases and J by 4 bases, with 10 bases between the two germline ends. CDR3 DNA sequence: TGTGCCAGTAGTATCCGGGACTTGAATCAGCCCCAGCATTTT. It yields the protein CASSIRDLNQPQHF.

The chain links TRBV5-4 to TRBJ2-2; either TRBD1 or TRBD2 may supply D (5 bases each). The germline CDR1 and CDR2 sequences are SGHNT and YYREEE (reference sequence). V was pared by 2 bases and J by 5 bases, with 7 bases between. The CDR3 has 13 residues. This chain's CDR3 is CASSFRETGELFF. In nucleotides, the CDR3 is TGTGCCAGCAGCTTCAGGGAGACCGGGGAGCTGTTTTTT.